The clone carrying this T cell receptor beta chain was found many times. The antigen remains undetermined. The data stem from a study of response to subunit inactivated influenza vaccine. Regarding the study as a whole: Researchers suggested that each seasonal influenza vaccination recruits few new T cells.

TCRdb re-called the RT-PCR reads with MiXCR, one entry per CDR3 protein. The table has around 200,000 distinct CDR3 sequences, around a tenth seen once. CDR3 size: 15 residues. Trimming left V 4 bases short and J 4 bases short, with 19 bases between. CDR1 is SQVTM and CDR2 is ANQGSEA in the germline V gene. The rearrangement joins TRBV29-1 to TRBJ1-2; a possible D gene is TRBD1 (5 bases). This specimen was non-naive T cells sorted from PBMCs, taken on the day of vaccination. This TCR derives from a man between 45 and 60 years old who received an inactivated influenza vaccine. The CDR3 DNA reads TGCAGCGTTGGTGCAGGGAGAAGGATATCCTATGGCTACACCTTC. As protein: CSVGAGRRISYGYTF.